The 28 T cell receptor beta chains given below trace back to one sample, sequenced in a study of tumor-infiltrating lymphocytes in glioblastoma multiforme. Multiple V-beta primers and a C-beta primer amplified TCRB from RNA. TCRdb itself ran the multiplex PCR reads through MiXCR, one entry per CDR3 protein. Among some 14,000 distinct CDR3 sequences, 65% to 80% were seen once, and the ten largest hold around half. Sequenced material: brain tumor tissue. The origin of the receptors is a male donor with glioblastoma.

The sample holds one count of this clonotype. The chain links TRBV12-3 or TRBV12-4 to TRBJ1-1, with unresolved D. The length of the CDR3 is 12 residues. The V and J ends lost 11 bases and 0 bases respectively, with 10 bases between them. This CDR3 reads CAERHVNTEAFF. The CDR3 coding sequence is TGTGCCGAACGGCATGTGAACACTGAAGCTTTCTTT.

This clonotype was counted ten times or more. The V and J genes are TRBV2 and TRBJ1-5; tentative D call: TRBD1 (5 bases). This CDR3 has 17 amino acids. Trimming cost V 4 bases and J 2 bases, with 18 bases left between them. Germline loops: CDR1 SNHLY, CDR2 FYNNEI. CDR3 sequence reads: CASSGDSISVGNQPQHF. CDR3 sequence (DNA): TGTGCCAGCAGTGGGGACTCCATCTCAGTAGGCAATCAGCCCCAGCATTTT.

This chain links TRBV11-2 with TRBJ1-3; no firm D call. This CDR3 region has 15 residues. V dropped 1 base and J dropped 0 bases, with 7 bases sitting between them. CDR1 is SGHAT and CDR2 is FQNNGV in the germline V gene. CDR3 coding DNA: TGTGCCAGCAGCTTAGCCCCCTACTCTGGAAACACCATATATTTT. The encoded protein is CASSLAPYSGNTIYF. The full variable domain, in which reference TRBV11-2 and TRBJ1-3 provide the parts outside the CDR3, is EAGVAQSPRYKIIEKRQSVAFWCNPISGHATLYWYQQILGQGPKLLIQFQNNGVVDDSQLPKDRFSAERLKGVDSTLKIQPAKLEDSAVYLCASSLAPYSGNTIYFGEGSWLTVV.

This chain uses TRBV20-1 with TRBJ2-5, with 7 bases that match TRBD2. The CDR3 extends over 13 amino acids. V trimming: 3 bases; J trimming: 5 bases; junction bases outside the gene matches: 6. The germline CDR1 and CDR2 sequences are DFQATT and SNEGSKA (reference sequence). CDR3 in amino acids: CSASSTAGETQYF. DNA for the CDR3: TGCAGTGCTAGCAGTACAGCGGGGGAGACCCAGTACTTC.

This clonotype was detected ten times or more. The DNA for the CDR3 is TGCAGTGTTTTTGACCGGGACAGGGGTCTCTATGAGCAGTTCTTC. It encodes CSVFDRDRGLYEQFF. The chain uses TRBV20-1 and TRBJ2-1; TRBD1 matches at 10 bases. This CDR3 has 15 amino acids. The germline CDR1 and CDR2 sequences are DFQATT and SNEGSKA (reference sequence). Losses at the gene ends were 7 bases for V and 8 bases for J; bases not matched to a gene: 14.

V and J are TRBV7-9 and TRBJ2-7; D possibly matches TRBD1 or TRBD2 (6 bases each). With 2 bases removed from V and 0 bases from J, the gap between germline ends came to 17 bases. The CDR3 sequence is 17 residues long. CDR1 and CDR2 (germline): SEHNR, FQNEAQ (reference sequence). CDR3 protein: CASSLRSGAGSSYEQYF. In nucleotides, the CDR3 is TGTGCCAGCAGCTTAAGGTCAGGGGCGGGGAGCTCCTACGAGCAGTACTTC.

To note about this clonotype: A junction boundary mismatches the germline segment, possibly from a read error. V and J are TRBV6-4 and TRBJ2-3, with no clear D. Germline CDR1 is MRHNA and CDR2 is SNTAGT. CDR3 length: 15 residues. DNA for the CDR3: TGTGCCAGCAGCGACACGGCATTAGGCACAGATACGCACTATTTT. Residues: CASSDTALGTDTHYF.

Worth noting for this clonotype: A read error is likely, as this CDR3 ends without the conserved phenylalanine or tryptophan. The J gene is TRBJ1-6, the V gene TRBV29-1; TRBD1 aligns across 7 bases. Trimming at V came to 6 bases and at J to 10 bases, leaving 9 bases not matched to a gene. CDR1 and CDR2 from the germline V gene are SQVTM and ANQGSEA. The CDR3 covers 13 residues. The CDR3 DNA sequence: TGCAGCGTCGCCAGGGACAGAGGATCACCCCTCCACTCT. Translation: CSVARDRGSPLHS.

For this clonotype: Its ends do not fully match the called genes, so a read error is possible. The chain combines TRBV20-1 with TRBJ2-3, with 8 positions matching TRBD2. Germline V gives CDR1 DFQATT, CDR2 SNEGSKA (reference sequence). This CDR3 contains 14 residues. The CDR3 spells CSDRKTGGLDTQYF. Written as DNA, the CDR3 is TGTAGTGATAGAAAGACGGGGGGGTTGGATACGCAGTATTTT.

This chain connects TRBV29-1 to TRBJ2-2; TRBD1 matches 9 bases. The junction had 12 bases not matched to a gene; V was cut back by 6 bases and J by 1 base. Germline V gene lookup returns CDR1 SQVTM and CDR2 ANQGSEA. CDR3 size: 17 residues. Here the CDR3 reads CSVSLFEGQGNTGELFF. DNA for the CDR3: TGCAGCGTGTCGCTTTTTGAGGGACAGGGGAACACCGGGGAGCTGTTTTTT.

V and J are TRBV4-3 and TRBJ2-7; D unresolved. V dropped 4 bases and J dropped 5 bases, with 12 bases sitting between them. The CDR3 covers 13 residues. Per the germline V gene, CDR1 is LGHNA and CDR2 is YSLEER. CDR3: CASSPEAADEQYF. In DNA, the CDR3 is TGCGCCAGCAGCCCAGAAGCCGCCGACGAGCAGTACTTC.

J is TRBJ2-7 and V is TRBV10-2; D not certain. Germline loops: CDR1 WSHSY, CDR2 SAAADI. Trimming cost V 3 bases and J 3 bases, with 12 bases left between them. This CDR3 region has 14 residues. The CDR3 region has the DNA TGCGCCAGCAGTGATTCCTCAACCTACTACGAGCAGTACTTC. As protein: CASSDSSTYYEQYF.

As for this clonotype: Without the conserved terminal phenylalanine or tryptophan, this CDR3 likely stems from a read error. The DNA is left out, because the CDR3 cannot be placed on it with certainty; the CDR3 is given as TCRdb lists it. The genes are TRBV20-1 and TRBJ1-3; no DNA check was done on the table's D call, TRBD1. From its first to its last residue, the CDR3 has 13 amino acids. From germline, CDR1 is DFQATT and CDR2 SNEGSKA (reference sequence). Here the CDR3 reads CSAPEGVGNTIFL.

This clonotype counts as medium-sized (0.01 to 0.1%). The gene calls are TRBV12-3 or TRBV12-4 and TRBJ1-1; D possibly corresponds to TRBD1 (6 bases). The CDR3 runs to 11 residues. V was clipped by 8 bases and J by 7 bases, with 11 bases between them. CDR3 coding DNA: TGTGCCAGCGGGACAAGCCATGAAGCTTTCTTT. Protein sequence: CASGTSHEAFF.

The chain joins TRBV6-1 to TRBJ2-1; 7 bases align to TRBD2. Germline loops: CDR1 MNHNS, CDR2 SASEGT. The CDR3 has 16 residues. V trimming: 7 bases; J trimming: 2 bases; junction bases outside the gene matches: 11. The CDR3 sequence: CASIEGAGEAYNEQFF. For the CDR3, the DNA is TGTGCCAGCATCGAAGGGGCGGGAGAGGCCTACAATGAGCAGTTCTTC.

A single count supports this clonotype. J is TRBJ1-4 and V is TRBV6-6, with TRBD1 matching over 8 bases. V gave up 10 bases and J gave up 6 bases; unmatched junction bases: 10. Germline lookup yields CDR1 MNHNY and CDR2 SVGAGI (reference sequence). CDR3 length: 14 amino acids. CDR3 sequence: CANGPQGGDEKLFF. CDR3 coding DNA: TGTGCCAACGGCCCACAGGGGGGAGATGAAAAACTGTTTTTT.

This clonotype was recorded only once. The V and J genes are TRBV11-2 and TRBJ2-6; D uncertain. Trimming pared 5 bases from V and 4 bases from J, leaving 21 bases between. In germline, CDR1 is SGHAT, CDR2 FQNNGV. This CDR3 is 18 amino acids long. The CDR3 reads CASSPHRVGSSGANVLTF. CDR3 DNA: TGTGCCAGCAGCCCCCATCGGGTTGGCTCATCCGGGGCCAACGTCCTGACTTTC.

As for this clonotype: The junction shows a germline mismatch at one end, possibly a read error. V usage is TRBV4-3 and J usage is TRBJ2-7; D uncertain. This CDR3 is 13 amino acids long. Germline-derived CDR1 and CDR2 are LGHNA and YSLEER. The chain's CDR3 is CASGPEAADEHYF. Written as DNA, the CDR3 is TGCGCCAGCGGCCCAGAAGCCGCCGACGAGCATTACTTC.

Note on this clonotype: A read error may account for a junction end that differs from germline. The J gene is TRBJ2-3, the V gene TRBV11-2; D is uncertain. Germline lookup yields CDR1 SGHAT and CDR2 FQNNGV. This CDR3 contains 17 residues. The CDR3 nucleotides read TGTGGCAGCAGCTTAGATCCTGCAAACACTATCACAGACACGCAGTATTTT. This gives the protein CGSSLDPANTITDTQYF.

Points on this clonotype: A much larger clone differs by one base, so this may be a read error. The V gene is TRBV7-8, the J gene TRBJ2-7; a possible D gene is TRBD2 (5 bases). Germline loops: CDR1 SGHVS, CDR2 FQNEAQ. This CDR3 is built from 14 residues. The CDR3 coding sequence is TGTGCCAGCCTACTAGGAACAGCTGACTACGGGCAGTACTTC. Its translation is CASLLGTADYGQYF. The full variable domain, in which reference TRBV7-8 and TRBJ2-7 provide the parts outside the CDR3, is GAGVSQSPRYKVAKRGQDVALRCDPISGHVSLFWYQQALGQGPEFLTYFQNEAQLDKSGLPSDRFFAERPEGSVSTLKIQRTQQEDSAVYLCASLLGTADYGQYFGPGTRLTVT.

V usage is TRBV6-1 and J usage is TRBJ2-1; TRBD2 is a possible D gene (7 bases). The V gene's germline CDR1 is MNHNS and CDR2 SASEGT. Trimming took off 6 bases at V and 3 bases at J, with 21 bases between the two ends. The CDR3 is made up of 17 amino acids. CDR3 DNA: TGTGCCAGCAGCTCCCAAGGGGGGGAAGGTCGCTACAATGAGCAGTTCTTC. Its protein is CASSSQGGEGRYNEQFF.

With respect to this clonotype: One junction end disagrees with the germline gene, perhaps due to a read error. The CDR3 DNA reads as TGTGCCGGCAGCTTAGGACTAGCGGGGAGCTTAGATACGCAGTATTTT. Its protein is CAGSLGLAGSLDTQYF. The genes are TRBV11-1 and TRBJ2-3; 12 bases are a match to TRBD2. CDR1 and CDR2 from the germline V gene are SGHAT and FQDESV (reference sequence). CDR3 length equals 16 residues. Full variable domain (outside the CDR3, taken from reference TRBV11-1 and TRBJ2-3): EAEVAQSPRYKITEKSQAVAFWCDPISGHATLYWYRQILGQGPELLVQFQDESVVDDSQLPKDRFSAERLKGVDSTLKIQPAELGDSAMYLCAGSLGLAGSLDTQYFGPGTRLTVL.

Concerning this clonotype: One end of the junction fails to match germline, which may point to a read error. The CDR3 here is CASSPVVQSQHF. CDR3 in DNA: TGTGCCAGCAGTCCCGTCGTTCAGTCCCAGCATTTT. The gene calls are TRBV28 and TRBJ1-5; no definite D call. Germline loops: CDR1 MDHEN, CDR2 SYDVKM. CDR3 size: 12 residues.

This clonotype qualifies as medium-sized. This sequence joins TRBV28 and TRBJ2-7; 8 nucleotides agree with TRBD2. The CDR3 is 13 amino acids. V lost 7 bases to trimming and J lost 3 bases; unmatched junction nucleotides: 5. Germline V CDR1 and CDR2: MDHEN, SYDVKM. In nucleotides, the CDR3 is TGTGCCAGCACGACGGGAGGGGTCTACGAGCAGTACTTC. Translation: CASTTGGVYEQYF. Full variable domain (remainder filled in from reference TRBV28 and TRBJ2-7): DVKVTQSSRYLVKRTGEKVFLECVQDMDHENMFWYRQDPGLGLRLIYFSYDVKMKEKGDIPEGYSVSREKKERFSLILESASTNQTSMYLCASTTGGVYEQYFGPGTRLTVT.

The V gene is TRBV20-1, the J gene TRBJ2-1; the match to TRBD2 covers 8 bases. The J segment lost 2 bases and the V segment lost 0 bases, leaving 3 bases of the junction unmatched. CDR3 length: 15 amino acids. Germline V CDR1 and CDR2: DFQATT, SNEGSKA (reference sequence). The CDR3 sequence is CSARERRGAYNEQFF. The DNA of the CDR3 is TGCAGTGCTAGAGAGCGGCGGGGGGCCTACAATGAGCAGTTCTTC.

This clonotype was counted only a few times. The chain is built from TRBV29-1 and TRBJ2-1; maybe TRBD2 (5 bases). CDR3 length: 16 amino acids. CDR1 and CDR2 from the germline V gene are SQVTM and ANQGSEA. V shed 0 bases and J shed 0 bases, with 12 bases lying between them. The CDR3 loop is CSVEDPIASSYNEQFF. The DNA of the CDR3 is TGCAGCGTTGAAGATCCTATAGCGAGCTCCTACAATGAGCAGTTCTTC.

This clonotype was counted many times. The V and J genes are TRBV11-2 and TRBJ2-1; 10 bases fit TRBD1. Per the germline V gene, CDR1 is SGHAT and CDR2 is FQNNGV. V gave up 2 bases and J gave up 7 bases; unmatched junction bases: 8. The CDR3 extends over 16 amino acids. The CDR3 nucleotides are TGTGCCAGCAGCTTATTCTCCGGACAGGGGGGGAATGAGCAGTTCTTC. It is translated as CASSLFSGQGGNEQFF.

This clonotype appeared a single time. Given the absence of the conserved phenylalanine or tryptophan at the CDR3 end, a read error is likely. The rearrangement uses TRBV5-5 and TRBJ2-5; D is possibly TRBD2 (6 bases). The germline V gene has CDR1 SGHKS and CDR2 YYEKEE (reference sequence). The CDR3 consists of 12 residues. The CDR3 nucleotides read TGTGCCGGCAGCTTGGGAGGCGAGACCCAGTACTCC. Protein product: CAGSLGGETQYS.